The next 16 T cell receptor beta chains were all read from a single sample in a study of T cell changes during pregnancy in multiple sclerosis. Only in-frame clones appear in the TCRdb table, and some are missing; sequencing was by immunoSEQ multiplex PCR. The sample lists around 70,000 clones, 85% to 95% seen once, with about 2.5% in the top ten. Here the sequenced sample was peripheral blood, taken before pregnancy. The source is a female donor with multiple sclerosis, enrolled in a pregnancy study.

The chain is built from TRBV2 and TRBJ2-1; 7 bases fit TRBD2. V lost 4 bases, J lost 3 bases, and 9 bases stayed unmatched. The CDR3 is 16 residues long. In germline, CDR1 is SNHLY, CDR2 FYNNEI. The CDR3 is CASSGGRPSYYNEQFF. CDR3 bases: TGTGCCAGCAGTGGCGGGAGACCATCCTACTACAATGAGCAGTTCTTC. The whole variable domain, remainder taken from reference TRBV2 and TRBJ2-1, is EPEVTQTPSHQVTQMGQEVILRCVPISNHLYFYWYRQILGQKVEFLVSFYNNEISEKSEIFDDQFSVERPDGSNFTLKIRSTKLEDSAMYFCASSGGRPSYYNEQFFGPGTRLTVL.

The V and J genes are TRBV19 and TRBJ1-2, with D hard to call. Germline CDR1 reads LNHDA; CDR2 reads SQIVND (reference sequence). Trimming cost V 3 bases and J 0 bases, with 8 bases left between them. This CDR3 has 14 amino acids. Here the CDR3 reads CASSIVSPNYGYTF. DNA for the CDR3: TGTGCCAGTAGTATTGTAAGCCCTAACTATGGCTACACCTTC.

In DNA, the CDR3 is TGTGCCAGCAGCTTCGGGACAGCCCCCTACACAGATACGCAGTATTTT. Amino acid sequence: CASSFGTAPYTDTQYF. This chain links TRBV13 with TRBJ2-3; 7 nucleotides align to TRBD1. CDR3 length: 16 residues. Germline values: CDR1 PRHDT, CDR2 FYEKMQ (reference sequence). The J segment lost 2 bases and the V segment lost 3 bases, leaving 8 bases of the junction unmatched.

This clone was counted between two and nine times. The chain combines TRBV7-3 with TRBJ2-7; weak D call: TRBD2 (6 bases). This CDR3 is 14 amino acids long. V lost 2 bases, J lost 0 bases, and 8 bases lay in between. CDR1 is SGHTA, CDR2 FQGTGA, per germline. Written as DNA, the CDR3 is TGTGCCAGCAGCTTACTGGGGGGCTCCTACGAGCAGTACTTC. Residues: CASSLLGGSYEQYF.

The CDR3 loop reads CASRPGQRNTGELFF. CDR3 bases: TGTGCCAGCAGGCCGGGACAGAGGAACACCGGGGAGCTGTTTTTT. V gene TRBV9 combines with J gene TRBJ2-2; 7 bases match TRBD1. Germline V gives CDR1 SGDLS, CDR2 YYNGEE. The CDR3 has 15 amino acids. Trimming cost V 5 bases and J 1 base; bases outside gene matches: 5.

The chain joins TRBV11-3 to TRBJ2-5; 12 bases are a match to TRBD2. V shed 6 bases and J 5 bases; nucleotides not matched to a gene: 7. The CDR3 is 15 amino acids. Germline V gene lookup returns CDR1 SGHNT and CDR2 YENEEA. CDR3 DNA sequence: TGTGCCAGCAGAGCTAGCGGGAGGGCGGAGGAGACCCAGTACTTC. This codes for CASRASGRAEETQYF.

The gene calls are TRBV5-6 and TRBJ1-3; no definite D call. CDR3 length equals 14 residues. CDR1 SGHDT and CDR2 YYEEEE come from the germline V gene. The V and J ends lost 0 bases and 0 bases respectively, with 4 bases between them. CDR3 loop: CASSLGYSGNTIYF. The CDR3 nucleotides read TGTGCCAGCAGCTTGGGCTACTCTGGAAACACCATATATTTT.

The CDR3 nucleotides read TGTGCCAGTAATAGCCCGAGGGACAGGGGAACAGATACGCAGTATTTT. The encoded protein is CASNSPRDRGTDTQYF. The chain is built from TRBV19 and TRBJ2-3; 10 nucleotides line up with TRBD1. With V trimmed by 7 bases and J by 3 bases, 10 bases remained unmatched. The CDR3 covers 16 residues. Germline CDR1 reads LNHDA; CDR2 reads SQIVND (reference sequence).

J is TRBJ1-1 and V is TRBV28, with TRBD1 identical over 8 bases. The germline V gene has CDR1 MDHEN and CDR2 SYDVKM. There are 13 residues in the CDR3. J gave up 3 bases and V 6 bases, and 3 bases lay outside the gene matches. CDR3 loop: CASRGQDYTEAFF. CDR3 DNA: TGTGCCAGCAGGGGACAGGATTACACTGAAGCTTTCTTT.

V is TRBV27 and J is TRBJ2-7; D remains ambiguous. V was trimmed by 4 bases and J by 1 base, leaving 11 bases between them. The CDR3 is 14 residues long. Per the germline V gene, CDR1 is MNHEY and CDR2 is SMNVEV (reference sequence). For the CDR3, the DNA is TGTGCCAGCAGTTCCCCGGCTAGTTCCTACGAGCAGTACTTC. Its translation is CASSSPASSYEQYF.

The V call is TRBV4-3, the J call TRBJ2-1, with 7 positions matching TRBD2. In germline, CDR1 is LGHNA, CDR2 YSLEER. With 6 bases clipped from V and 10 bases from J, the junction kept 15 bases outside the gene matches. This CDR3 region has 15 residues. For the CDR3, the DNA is TGCGCCAGCAGTCGCGGACTAGTTGCCTCTCAGGAGCAGTTCTTC. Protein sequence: CASSRGLVASQEQFF.

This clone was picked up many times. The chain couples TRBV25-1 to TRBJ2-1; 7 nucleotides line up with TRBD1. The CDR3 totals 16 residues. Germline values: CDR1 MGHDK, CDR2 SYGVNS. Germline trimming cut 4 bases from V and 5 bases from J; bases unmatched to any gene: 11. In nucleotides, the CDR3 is TGTGCCAGCAGTGCCCTTAAGGGGGCAACGGACAATGAGCAGTTCTTC. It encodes CASSALKGATDNEQFF.

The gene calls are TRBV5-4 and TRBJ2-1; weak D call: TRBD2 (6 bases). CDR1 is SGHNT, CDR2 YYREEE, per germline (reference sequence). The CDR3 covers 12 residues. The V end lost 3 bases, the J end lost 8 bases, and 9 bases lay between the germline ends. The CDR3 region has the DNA TGTGCCAGCAGCTCACCTAGCGATGAGCAGTTCTTC. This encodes CASSSPSDEQFF.

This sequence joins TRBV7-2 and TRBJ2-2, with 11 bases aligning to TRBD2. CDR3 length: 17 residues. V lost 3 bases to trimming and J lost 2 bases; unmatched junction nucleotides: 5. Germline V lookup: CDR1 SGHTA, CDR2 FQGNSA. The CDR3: CASSLPGLAVNTGELFF. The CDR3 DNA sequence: TGTGCCAGCAGCTTGCCGGGACTAGCGGTAAACACCGGGGAGCTGTTTTTT.

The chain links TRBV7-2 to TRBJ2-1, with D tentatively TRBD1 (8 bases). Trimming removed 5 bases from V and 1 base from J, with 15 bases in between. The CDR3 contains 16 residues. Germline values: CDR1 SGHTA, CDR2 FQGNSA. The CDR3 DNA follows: TGTGCCAGCAGCCCCGGACAGGGAGGGTCCTACAATGAGCAGTTCTTC. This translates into CASSPGQGGSYNEQFF.

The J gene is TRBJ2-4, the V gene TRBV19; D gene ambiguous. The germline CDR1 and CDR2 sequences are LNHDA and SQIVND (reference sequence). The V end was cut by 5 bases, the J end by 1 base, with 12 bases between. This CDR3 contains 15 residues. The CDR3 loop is CASSPQSSAKNIQYF. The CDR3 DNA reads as TGTGCCAGTAGTCCACAGTCTTCGGCCAAAAACATTCAGTACTTC.